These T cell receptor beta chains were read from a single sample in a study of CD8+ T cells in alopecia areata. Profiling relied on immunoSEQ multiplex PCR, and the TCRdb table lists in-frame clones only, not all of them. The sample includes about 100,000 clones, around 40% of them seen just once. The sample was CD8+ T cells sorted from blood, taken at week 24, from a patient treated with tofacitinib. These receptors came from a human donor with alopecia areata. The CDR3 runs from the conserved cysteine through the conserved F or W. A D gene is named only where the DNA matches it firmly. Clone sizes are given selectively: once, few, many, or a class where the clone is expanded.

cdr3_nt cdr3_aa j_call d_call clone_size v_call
TGCAGCGTTGAGATTAGGACAGGGGCTGCCAACGAGCAGTACTTC CSVEIRTGAANEQYF TRBJ2-7 TRBD1 few TRBV29-1
TGTGCCAGCCTCTGGACGGGGGGTACTGAAAAACTGTTTTTT CASLWTGGTEKLFF TRBJ1-4 NA few TRBV2
TGTGCCAGCAGCGTTGGGACTAGCGGGTCCTACGAGCAGTACTTC CASSVGTSGSYEQYF TRBJ2-7 TRBD2 NA TRBV9
TGTGCCAGCAGCTCCTACAGCGGAGATACGCAGTATTTT CASSSYSGDTQYF TRBJ2-3 NA NA TRBV7-9
TGCAGCGTTGGCCTAGCGGGACTCTACGAGCAGTACTTC CSVGLAGLYEQYF TRBJ2-7 TRBD2 few TRBV29-1
TGTGCCAGCAGCGCCGCCCGGACGGCGAACACCGGGGAGCTGTTTTTT CASSAARTANTGELFF TRBJ2-2 NA NA TRBV9
TGTGCCAGTAGTATAGCCGGGGGATACACTGAAGCTTTCTTT CASSIAGGYTEAFF TRBJ1-1 NA few TRBV19
TGCGCCAGCAGCTTGATGGGTAATAGCAATCAGCCCCAGCATTTT CASSLMGNSNQPQHF TRBJ1-5 NA few TRBV5-1
TGTGCCAGCACCCCGGGGGGGGTCTTCGCCTACGAGCAGTACTTC CASTPGGVFAYEQYF TRBJ2-7 TRBD2 NA TRBV25-1
TGTGCCAGCAGCCCCCCAGCGGGAGTCAGCTCAGATACGCAGTATTTT CASSPPAGVSSDTQYF TRBJ2-3 TRBD2 NA TRBV7-9
TGCAGCGTTGTTAGGGGATTGCTTTCCGAGCAGTACTTC CSVVRGLLSEQYF TRBJ2-7 NA NA TRBV29-1
TGTGCCAGCAGCCCCTCTAGCGGGAATATGGAGACCCAGTACTTC CASSPSSGNMETQYF TRBJ2-5 TRBD2 NA TRBV7-7
TGTGCCAGCAGGCGGGACAGGGGCGCGTGGACCCAGTACTTC CASRRDRGAWTQYF TRBJ2-5 TRBD1 few TRBV7-9
TGCAGCGTTGCAGGGTTGTCCTACAATGAGCAGTTCTTC CSVAGLSYNEQFF TRBJ2-1 NA NA TRBV29-1
TGTGCCAGCAGCTTACAGGATTTCTATGGCTACACCTTC CASSLQDFYGYTF TRBJ1-2 NA NA TRBV7-9
TGTGCCAGCAGTTCCTTGGGCGGGGAGCTGTTTTTT CASSSLGGELFF TRBJ2-2 NA few TRBV27
TGTGCCAGCAGCGGGGGCCGGCCGGATCAGCCCCAGCATTTT CASSGGRPDQPQHF TRBJ1-5 NA NA TRBV9
TGTGCCAGCAGCGTAGAGGGGGTAAGCTCCTACAATGAGCAGTTCTTC CASSVEGVSSYNEQFF TRBJ2-1 NA few TRBV9
TGCGCCAGCACCCGGGACAGGGGCTACGAGCAGTACTTC CASTRDRGYEQYF TRBJ2-7 TRBD1 few TRBV23-1
TGCAGCGTTGACGCCTACAATGAGCAGTTCTTC CSVDAYNEQFF TRBJ2-1 NA few TRBV29-1
TGTGCCAGCAGCCCCGAAACAGGGGTAGTCTATGGCTACACCTTC CASSPETGVVYGYTF TRBJ1-2 TRBD1 NA TRBV14
TGCAGCGTTGATGGGACTAGCGGAGGAACAGATACGCAGTATTTT CSVDGTSGGTDTQYF TRBJ2-3 TRBD2 NA TRBV29-1
TGTGCCAGCAGCTTTTTCAGGAGCTCCTACGAGCAGTACTTC CASSFFRSSYEQYF TRBJ2-7 NA NA TRBV7-2
TGTGCCAGCAGCTTGGGCGTGGGAGAGGAGGCTTACGAGCAGTACTTC CASSLGVGEEAYEQYF TRBJ2-7 NA NA TRBV7-3
TGTGCCAGCAGCTTACCACGGTCTGGCCAGGGTTTCGTGGATACGCAGTATTTT CASSLPRSGQGFVDTQYF TRBJ2-3 NA NA TRBV7-9
TGTGCCTGGAATCATCTCCGGGGTGACTATGGCTACACCTTC CAWNHLRGDYGYTF TRBJ1-2 NA NA TRBV30
TGCAGCGTAGCTGGACAGACCATCTTAGCGGAGACCCAGTACTTC CSVAGQTILAETQYF TRBJ2-5 NA few TRBV29-1
TGTGCCTGGAGTCGGGGCCTCTTTGGGAATGAGCAGTTCTTC CAWSRGLFGNEQFF TRBJ2-1 NA few TRBV30
TGCGCCAGCAGCCCGGGACTAGCGGGAGGTGGAGAGACCCAGTACTTC CASSPGLAGGGETQYF TRBJ2-5 TRBD2 NA TRBV5-1
TGTGCCAGCAGCCCCGGGGCTCGCGCAACTGAAGCTTTCTTT CASSPGARATEAFF TRBJ1-1 NA NA TRBV13
TGTGCCAGCAGTGACAGTAGGGGAACTGAAGCTTTCTTT CASSDSRGTEAFF TRBJ1-1 NA few TRBV7-9
TGTGCCAGCAGCTCATGGACAGTGAACTACGAGCAGTACTTC CASSSWTVNYEQYF TRBJ2-7 NA NA TRBV11-1
TGCAGCGTTTCTGGGACAGACTACGAGCAGTACTTC CSVSGTDYEQYF TRBJ2-7 TRBD1 few TRBV29-1
TGTGCCAGTAGTCCCAGGGGAGTTGGGGCCAACGTCCTGACTTTC CASSPRGVGANVLTF TRBJ2-6 NA few TRBV19
TGTGCCAGCAGTTTATCGTCCGGGGGTGGCTACACCTTC CASSLSSGGGYTF TRBJ1-2 NA NA TRBV27
TGCGCCAGCAGCTGGCCTAGAGACTGGGAATCCTACAATGAGCAGTTCTTC CASSWPRDWESYNEQFF TRBJ2-1 NA NA TRBV5-1
TGTGCCAGCAGCCCCCTGGGGAATGAGCAGTTCTTC CASSPLGNEQFF TRBJ2-1 NA NA TRBV9
TGCGCCAGCAGCCCAACCCCGAGGGAAGGGGGCGAGCAGTACTTC CASSPTPREGGEQYF TRBJ2-7 NA NA TRBV4-1
TGTGCCAGCAGCTTACTACTAGCGGGAGGGGTAAATGAGCAGTTCTTC CASSLLLAGGVNEQFF TRBJ2-1 TRBD2 NA TRBV7-2
TGTGCCAGCAGCTTGGGTCGGAGAGGCTACGAGCAGTACTTC CASSLGRRGYEQYF TRBJ2-7 NA few TRBV5-6
TGCAGCGTTGAATCTACTAGCGGGTTCTACAATGAGCAGTTCTTC CSVESTSGFYNEQFF TRBJ2-1 TRBD2 few TRBV29-1